Sequencing of this TCR beta chain was carried out in a study of blood T cell repertoires in COVID-19. Overall study context: COVID-19 samples, acute and convalescent, were from the United States, Italy and Spain.

TCRdb's table, derived via immunoSEQ multiplex PCR, lists solely in-frame clones and lacks some. The sample contains roughly 30,000 clones, around nine tenths of which appear only once. The length of the CDR3 is 18 residues. Germline V gene data show CDR1 as SEHNR and CDR2 as FQNEAQ (reference sequence). V lost 5 bases, J lost 3 bases, and 23 bases lay in between. Sequenced: peripheral blood. The V and J genes are TRBV7-9 and TRBJ1-3; TRBD1 might be the D (5 bases). This clonotype originated in a human donor in a cohort sampled during active COVID-19. The CDR3 loop is CASSEGWTTFDDGNTIYF. The CDR3 bases are TGTGCCAGCAGCGAAGGCTGGACAACCTTTGACGATGGAAACACCATATATTTT.